These 4 T cell receptor beta chains were sequenced from one sample in a study of blood T cells in healthy people across ages. The authors ran a second PCR of about 7 to 11 cycles using a sample-barcoded 5' primer and a J-beta primer mix. TCRdb called the 5' RACE reads again in MiXCR, with one record for every CDR3 protein. The sample contains 650,000 to 800,000 distinct CDR3 sequences, under 45% of which appear only once. The sample consisted of blood. Source of these receptors: a man aged 55 to 69 in good health.

Only a few counts were recorded for this clonotype. The rearrangement uses TRBV20-1 and TRBJ1-2; possibly TRBD1 for D (6 bases). The CDR3 runs to 14 residues. The V gene lost 4 bases and the J gene lost 2 bases, with 14 bases spanning the gap. The germline V gene encodes CDR1 DFQATT and CDR2 SNEGSKA (reference sequence). CDR3 nucleotide sequence: TGCAGTGCTACCACTGGGGGGGCAAACTATGGCTACACCTTC. Protein product: CSATTGGANYGYTF.

This chain joins TRBV5-1 and TRBJ2-2; D uncertain. This CDR3 spans 12 amino acids. Germline CDR1 is SGHRS and CDR2 is YFSETQ. Trimming shortened V by 4 bases and J by 8 bases, and 9 bases separated the two germline ends. The CDR3 region is CASSPNGGELFF. For the CDR3, the DNA is TGCGCCAGCAGCCCTAACGGTGGGGAGCTGTTTTTT. The complete variable domain, with remaining parts taken from reference TRBV5-1 and TRBJ2-2, reads KAGVTQTPRYLIKTRGQQVTLSCSPISGHRSVSWYQQTPGQGLQFLFEYFSETQRNKGNFPGRFSGRQFSNSRSEMNVSTLELGDSALYLCASSPNGGELFFGEGSRLTVL.

Remarks on this clonotype: This may be a read error: a much more frequent sequence differs by one nucleotide. The rearrangement uses TRBV5-1 and TRBJ2-1; TRBD1 is a possible D gene (6 bases). The germline V gene encodes CDR1 SGHRS and CDR2 YFSETQ. The CDR3 has 16 amino acids. CDR3 nucleotide sequence: TGCGCCTGCAGCTTTGCCCAGGGGTTCACCTACAATGAGCAGTTCTTC. This translates into CACSFAQGFTYNEQFF. The whole variable domain, remainder taken from reference TRBV5-1 and TRBJ2-1, is KAGVTQTPRYLIKTRGQQVTLSCSPISGHRSVSWYQQTPGQGLQFLFEYFSETQRNKGNFPGRFSGRQFSNSRSEMNVSTLELGDSALYLCACSFAQGFTYNEQFFGPGTRLTVL.

The chain combines TRBV9 with TRBJ2-3; D might be TRBD1 (6 bases). This CDR3 spans 17 amino acids. Trimming took 0 bases from V and 1 from J, leaving 15 bases between them. The germline CDR1 and CDR2 sequences are SGDLS and YYNGEE. The DNA for the CDR3 is TGTGCCAGCAGCGTAGGCCTTACAGGGCTGCGCACAGATACGCAGTATTTT. Protein: CASSVGLTGLRTDTQYF.